This T cell receptor (beta chain) was observed in a study of human T cells and chemical hapten exposure. This sample's time point: pre-sensitization, week 0. Treatment reported: therapeutic diphenylcyclopropenone sensitization with weekly scalp DPC. TCRdb recomputed calls from the RACE reads with MiXCR, one row per CDR3 protein. The table includes about 80,000 distinct CDR3 sequences, approximately 14% detected once. As to this clonotype: Its antigen is currently unknown.

Findings and limits, study-wide: Expanded TCR counts at PT1 went up together with patch test score, a positive correlation.

The germline V gene has CDR1 LGHNA and CDR2 YNFKEQ. V was cut by 4 bases and J by 8 bases, with 18 bases left in between. This CDR3 region has 15 residues. Sequences were derived from whole blood, sampled in connection with sensitization to the hapten diphenylcyclopropenone (DPC). V usage is TRBV4-2 and J usage is TRBJ2-1, with a possible D match to TRBD2 (6 bases). This receptor was identified in a woman in her fifties or sixties with alopecia areata. Some clones in this sample may be carry-over from other donors' samples. The CDR3 nucleotides read TGTGCCAGCAGCCGGGCAGCGGTAGGAGGGGATGAGCAGTTCTTC. Protein sequence: CASSRAAVGGDEQFF.